The T cell receptor beta chain under discussion was sequenced for a study of neurological immune-mediated disorders. General study results and limits: Across subjects, expanded clones had no CDR3 amino acid sequences in common, pointing to private repertoires in all groups. HTLV-1-associated myelopathy ranked highest for TCR clonal expansion and multiple sclerosis lowest, beneath healthy controls.

The germline V and J ends were trimmed by 5 bases and 5 bases, with 18 bases remaining between them. Germline CDR1 and CDR2: SEHNR and FQNEAQ (reference sequence). The CDR3 extends over 15 amino acids. TCRdb itself ran the 5' RACE reads through MiXCR, one entry per CDR3 protein. The sample lists around 62,000 distinct CDR3 sequences, over 4% occurring once. Unsorted libraries were derived from 2 million PBMCs stored at -80 C. This clonotype was picked up a small number of times. As yet, its antigen is unknown. The V call is TRBV7-9, the J call TRBJ2-5, with TRBD1 as a possible D gene (5 bases). Sequencing was done on a sample of PBMCs. The receptor's source is a middle-aged man with multiple sclerosis. The CDR3 spells CASSHGDSALETQYF. The CDR3 DNA reads TGTGCCAGCAGCCACGGCGACAGCGCTTTGGAGACCCAGTACTTC.